The 30 T cell receptor beta chains below were found in one sample sequenced in a study of T cells in Graves' hyperthyroidism and ophthalmopathy. The TCR beta CDR3 regions underwent amplification using RNA transcripts as the source. HTBI primers were employed in a first-round RT-PCR of the TCR CDR3. TCRdb fed the multiplex PCR reads into MiXCR, producing one record per CDR3 protein. In the table there are some 600,000 distinct CDR3 sequences, approximately 14% of which are singletons. The sequenced sample was blood. The receptor source for this set is a woman in her 30s with Graves' hyperthyroidism that later progressed to Graves' ophthalmopathy.

V and J are TRBV4-1 and TRBJ2-1; a weak D match, TRBD1 (5 bases). The V end was cut by 1 base, the J end by 2 bases, with 15 bases between. CDR1 and CDR2 from the germline V gene are MGHRA and YSYEKL. The CDR3 sequence is 17 residues long. The CDR3 sequence: CASSQVGAISPYNEQFF. The CDR3 DNA sequence: TGCGCCAGCAGCCAAGTTGGGGCCATCTCACCCTACAATGAGCAGTTCTTC.

This clonotype showed up many times. The rearrangement uses TRBV12-5 and TRBJ1-4; D not resolved. The CDR3 has 17 residues. The germline V gene has CDR1 LGHNT and CDR2 FRNRAP. V dropped 0 bases and J dropped 0 bases, with 11 bases sitting between them. The CDR3 DNA reads TGTGCTAGTGGTTTGGTATTGGAAAGGCCAACTAATGAAAAACTGTTTTTT. Protein product: CASGLVLERPTNEKLFF. The full variable domain, rest sourced from reference TRBV12-5 and TRBJ1-4, is DARVTQTPRHKVTEMGQEVTMRCQPILGHNTVFWYRQTMMQGLELLAYFRNRAPLDDSGMPKDRFSAEMPDATLATLKIQPSEPRDSAVYFCASGLVLERPTNEKLFFGSGTQLSVL.

The chain combines TRBV4-3 with TRBJ1-5; D is undetermined. CDR1 and CDR2 (germline): LGHNA, YSLEER. The CDR3 runs 17 residues. Trimming removed 3 bases at V and 2 bases at J, with 17 bases between. CDR3: CASSHWLDVRGNQPQHF. As DNA, the CDR3 is TGCGCCAGCAGCCATTGGTTGGATGTTCGCGGCAATCAGCCCCAGCATTTT.

This clonotype was detected a few times. The CDR3 loop reads CSAKPPTGSNSNQPQHF. The CDR3 DNA follows: TGCAGTGCTAAACCCCCAACAGGGTCCAATTCAAATCAGCCCCAGCATTTT. The V call is TRBV20-1, the J call TRBJ1-5, with D possibly matching TRBD1 (6 bases). This CDR3 is built from 17 residues. The V gene's germline CDR1 is DFQATT and CDR2 SNEGSKA (reference sequence). The V end was cut by 4 bases, the J end by 4 bases, with 23 bases between.

This clonotype showed up just a few times. The CDR3, as DNA: TGTGCCAGCAGCCGACTGGGCACCTTCAACACTGAAGCTTTCTTT. Protein: CASSRLGTFNTEAFF. V usage is TRBV7-3 and J usage is TRBJ1-1; D is uncertain. The CDR3 spans 15 residues. Germline V lookup: CDR1 SGHTA, CDR2 FQGTGA. With 5 bases removed from V and 2 bases from J, the gap between germline ends came to 15 bases.

This clonotype was counted between two and nine times. The V gene is TRBV19, the J gene TRBJ2-2; D is perhaps TRBD2 (7 bases). The CDR3 loop spans 15 amino acids. The V end was cut by 10 bases, the J end by 3 bases, with 18 bases between. Germline assignment: CDR1 LNHDA and CDR2 SQIVND (reference sequence). CDR3 nucleotide sequence: TGTGCCACAAGTGGGGGGGCGATCGACACCGGGGAGCTGTTTTTT. Translating it yields CATSGGAIDTGELFF.

This chain uses TRBV7-3 with TRBJ2-1; D might be TRBD1 (5 bases). This CDR3 has 14 amino acids. The germline V gene has CDR1 SGHTA and CDR2 FQGTGA. V shed 4 bases and J shed 8 bases, with 15 bases lying between them. In nucleotides, the CDR3 is TGTGCCAGCAGCTCCTGGGGCAGTGGCGATGAGCAGTTCTTC. Residues: CASSSWGSGDEQFF.

This sequence joins TRBV27 and TRBJ2-1; the match to TRBD2 covers 7 bases. After removal of 1 base from V and 0 bases from J, the junction contained 12 bases not matched to a gene. The CDR3 runs 19 residues. Germline V gene data show CDR1 as MNHEY and CDR2 as SMNVEV (reference sequence). Written as DNA, the CDR3 is TGTGCCAGCAGTTTATTCCGGGGAGGGGAACTCAGCTCCTACAATGAGCAGTTCTTC. It specifies CASSLFRGGELSSYNEQFF.

This clonotype was found many times. This rearrangement joins TRBV5-1 to TRBJ2-1; TRBD1 agrees at 8 bases. CDR3 length: 15 amino acids. Germline CDR1 SGHRS, CDR2 YFSETQ. Trimming cost V 2 bases and J 8 bases; bases outside gene matches: 9. CDR3: CASSFGGPDRDEQFF. DNA for the CDR3: TGCGCCAGCAGCTTTGGCGGGCCGGACAGGGATGAGCAGTTCTTC.

This clonotype was observed many times. This sequence joins TRBV6-1 and TRBJ2-1, with 9 bases matching TRBD1. Germline CDR1 reads MNHNS; CDR2 reads SASEGT. The CDR3 runs 16 residues. V shed 6 bases and J 5 bases; nucleotides not matched to a gene: 11. The CDR3 coding sequence is TGTGCCAGCAGGGCCGGGACAGGGATTCCGGACAATGAGCAGTTCTTC. Its protein product is CASRAGTGIPDNEQFF.

The chain recombines TRBV19 with TRBJ1-5; D gene uncertain. Trimming stripped 1 base from V and 5 bases from J, with 3 bases between. Germline V gene lookup returns CDR1 LNHDA and CDR2 SQIVND (reference sequence). This CDR3 contains 12 residues. CDR3 amino acids: CASSIVHQPQHF. The CDR3 DNA is TGTGCCAGTAGTATAGTTCATCAGCCCCAGCATTTT.

At least ten counts were recorded for this clonotype. J is TRBJ1-1 and V is TRBV11-3; D is unclear. Germline lookup yields CDR1 SGHNT and CDR2 YENEEA. With 1 base removed from V and 4 bases from J, the gap between germline ends came to 4 bases. The CDR3 is 12 amino acids. The DNA for the CDR3 is TGTGCCAGCAGCTTAGGGTTCACTGAAGCTTTCTTT. Translating gives CASSLGFTEAFF.

Comments on this clonotype: No conserved phenylalanine or tryptophan is present at the end of the CDR3, so a read error is the likely explanation. The chain uses TRBV24-1 and TRBJ1-2, with a weak D call TRBD1 (6 bases). Germline assignment: CDR1 KGHDR and CDR2 SFDVKD. The CDR3 extends over 14 amino acids. Trimming shortened V by 3 bases and J by 3 bases, and 10 bases separated the two germline ends. Here the CDR3 reads CATSDRDTYYGYTS. CDR3 nucleotide sequence: TGTGCCACCAGTGATAGGGACACCTACTATGGCTACACCTCC.

The rearrangement links TRBV20-1 to TRBJ2-1; TRBD2 aligns across 11 bases. Germline V lookup: CDR1 DFQATT, CDR2 SNEGSKA (reference sequence). CDR3 length equals 17 residues. V dropped 0 bases and J dropped 3; count of bases not matched to a gene: 7. As DNA, the CDR3 is TGCAGTGCTAGAGACCCACTAGCGGGAGCAAGCTACAATGAGCAGTTCTTC. Its protein is CSARDPLAGASYNEQFF.

V and J are TRBV18 and TRBJ2-6; 7 bases line up with TRBD1. Germline CDR1 reads KGHSH; CDR2 reads LQKENI. The CDR3 is made up of 17 amino acids. J lost 0 bases, V lost 2 bases, and 4 bases had no gene match. CDR3 loop: CASSPNRGSSGANVLTF. CDR3 nucleotides: TGTGCCAGCTCACCAAACAGGGGAAGCTCTGGGGCCAACGTCCTGACTTTC.

CDR3 protein: CASSIQAEGNQPQHF. For the CDR3, the DNA is TGTGCCAGTAGTATACAGGCAGAGGGAAATCAGCCCCAGCATTTT. The chain employs TRBV19 and TRBJ1-5; D ambiguous. Germline V gene lookup returns CDR1 LNHDA and CDR2 SQIVND (reference sequence). The CDR3 contains 15 residues. The V and J ends lost 2 bases and 4 bases respectively, with 12 bases between them. Full variable domain (outside the CDR3, taken from reference TRBV19 and TRBJ1-5): DGGITQSPKYLFRKEGQNVTLSCEQNLNHDAMYWYRQDPGQGLRLIYYSQIVNDFQKGDIAEGYSVSREKKESFPLTVTSAQKNPTAFYLCASSIQAEGNQPQHFGDGTRLSIL.

The CDR3: CASSEGGTAISGELFF. The CDR3 nucleotides read TGTGCCAGCAGTGAAGGGGGGACAGCTATTTCGGGGGAGCTGTTTTTT. V usage is TRBV6-1 and J usage is TRBJ2-2, with TRBD1 matching over 7 bases. The length of the CDR3 is 16 residues. V gave up 1 base and J gave up 8 bases; unmatched junction bases: 10. From germline, CDR1 is MNHNS and CDR2 SASEGT.

This clonotype was recorded many times. This rearrangement joins TRBV28 to TRBJ1-1, with no clear D. Germline lookup yields CDR1 MDHEN and CDR2 SYDVKM. V was shortened by 6 bases and J by 0 bases, with 17 bases between the two germline ends. This CDR3 has 16 residues. CDR3 amino acids: CASRSLYGLMNTEAFF. In DNA, the CDR3 is TGTGCCAGCAGAAGTTTGTATGGGTTAATGAACACTGAAGCTTTCTTT.

This CDR3 reads CASSLDQLAGGNTGELFF. In DNA form, the CDR3 reads TGTGCCAGCAGCTTAGATCAACTAGCGGGAGGCAATACCGGGGAGCTGTTTTTT. The chain uses TRBV7-8 and TRBJ2-2; 12 positions match TRBD2. The CDR3 has 18 residues. Germline assignment: CDR1 SGHVS and CDR2 FQNEAQ. V lost 1 base to trimming and J lost 5 bases; unmatched junction nucleotides: 8.

This clonotype came up many times. V is TRBV14 and J is TRBJ2-2; D may be TRBD2 (6 bases). V lost 3 bases, J lost 2 bases, and 13 bases lay in between. CDR3 length: 16 amino acids. Looked up from germline, CDR1 is SGHDN and CDR2 is FVKESK. The CDR3 DNA reads TGTGCCAGCAGCCATTTTAGCGGAGTCAACACCGGGGAGCTGTTTTTT. This gives the protein CASSHFSGVNTGELFF.

The rearrangement joins TRBV4-1 to TRBJ2-7; 12 nucleotides line up with TRBD2. The CDR3 runs to 19 residues. CDR1 and CDR2 from the germline V gene are MGHRA and YSYEKL. The V and J ends lost 4 bases and 1 base, in that order; junction bases with no gene match: 14. DNA for the CDR3: TGCGCCAGCAGCCGCCTCGCTGGACTAGCGGGAAGAAGGTCCTACGAGCAGTACTTC. It translates to CASSRLAGLAGRRSYEQYF.

This clonotype was seen at least ten times. The V gene is TRBV2, the J gene TRBJ2-1; 9 bases align to TRBD1. The ends lost 6 bases at V and 3 bases at J; junction bases unmatched: 3. CDR3 size: 14 residues. Germline CDR1 is SNHLY and CDR2 is FYNNEI. CDR3 loop: CASSGQGFYNEQFF. The CDR3 DNA sequence: TGTGCCAGCAGCGGACAGGGGTTCTACAATGAGCAGTTCTTC. Full variable domain (missing parts from reference TRBV2 and TRBJ2-1): EPEVTQTPSHQVTQMGQEVILRCVPISNHLYFYWYRQILGQKVEFLVSFYNNEISEKSEIFDDQFSVERPDGSNFTLKIRSTKLEDSAMYFCASSGQGFYNEQFFGPGTRLTVL.

This sequence joins TRBV9 and TRBJ2-3, with 13 bases identical to TRBD2. J was trimmed by 5 bases and V by 4 bases; bases with no gene match: 7. The germline V gene encodes CDR1 SGDLS and CDR2 YYNGEE. The CDR3 is made up of 16 amino acids. The CDR3 region is CASSPLAGGPGDTQYF. Here the CDR3 DNA reads TGTGCCAGCAGCCCACTAGCGGGAGGGCCTGGAGATACGCAGTATTTT. The variable domain in full, completed from reference TRBV9 and TRBJ2-3, reads DSGVTQTPKHLITATGQRVTLRCSPRSGDLSVYWYQQSLDQGLQFLIQYYNGEERAKGNILERFSAQQFPDLHSELNLSSLELGDSALYFCASSPLAGGPGDTQYFGPGTRLTVL.

Worth noting for this clonotype: A read error is possible here, since a much larger clone lies one base away. The V and J genes are TRBV6-5 and TRBJ2-7, with 11 bases lining up with TRBD2. Germline CDR1 reads MNHEY; CDR2 reads SVGAGI. The CDR3 totals 16 residues. The CDR3 reads CASSYSGRGVSYEQCF. As DNA, the CDR3 is TGTGCCAGCAGCTATAGCGGGAGGGGGGTCTCCTACGAGCAGTGCTTC.

The gene calls are TRBV3-1 and TRBJ2-7; TRBD2 aligns across 7 bases. The germline V gene encodes CDR1 LGHDT and CDR2 YNNKEL (reference sequence). The CDR3 contains 15 residues. Trimming cost V 4 bases and J 4 bases; bases outside gene matches: 10. CDR3 loop: CASSPHLAELYEQYF. CDR3 DNA sequence: TGTGCCAGCAGCCCCCATCTAGCGGAGCTATACGAGCAGTACTTC.

This clonotype was recorded at least ten times. The chain employs TRBV12-3 or TRBV12-4 and TRBJ2-5; tentatively, D is TRBD2 (5 bases). This CDR3 contains 17 residues. V was trimmed by 7 bases and J by 0 bases, leaving 21 bases between them. The CDR3: CASNQILVTGDQETQYF. For the CDR3, the DNA is TGTGCCAGCAACCAGATCCTCGTGACCGGGGACCAAGAGACCCAGTACTTC.

This clonotype came up a few times. The genes are TRBV20-1 and TRBJ1-2, with 7 bases aligning to TRBD1. Trimming removed 8 bases from V and 7 bases from J; junction bases left unmatched: 7. The CDR3 has 11 residues. The germline gives CDR1 DFQATT, CDR2 SNEGSKA (reference sequence). The CDR3 region is CSLDREGGYTF. In nucleotides, the CDR3 is TGCAGTCTAGACAGGGAAGGTGGCTACACCTTC.

The chain carries TRBV20-1 and TRBJ2-7, with TRBD2 identical over 10 bases. The CDR3 contains 15 residues. Germline V gene sequence: CDR1 DFQATT, CDR2 SNEGSKA (reference sequence). The trim removed 1 base at V and 2 bases at J, leaving 5 bases unmatched. As DNA, the CDR3 is TGCAGTGCTAGAGGGGGACTAGCGCTACCCTACGAGCAGTACTTC. This codes for CSARGGLALPYEQYF.

This clonotype was seen ten or more times. In DNA form, the CDR3 reads TGTGCCAGCATCCCCACAGGGGGCAGTTTTGAAGCTTTCTTT. Its protein product is CASIPTGGSFEAFF. The chain couples TRBV2 to TRBJ1-1; 9 nucleotides match TRBD1. Germline V CDR1 and CDR2: SNHLY, FYNNEI. The ends lost 7 bases at V and 7 bases at J; junction bases unmatched: 10. The CDR3 runs 14 residues.

This clonotype was recorded a few times. V is TRBV20-1 and J is TRBJ2-3; 10 positions agree with TRBD2. Germline-derived CDR1 and CDR2 are DFQATT and SNEGSKA (reference sequence). CDR3 length: 14 amino acids. Losses at the gene ends were 6 bases for V and 2 bases for J; bases not matched to a gene: 5. For the CDR3, the DNA is TGCAGTGCCCCAGCGGGAGGGCCCACAGATACGCAGTATTTT. Protein: CSAPAGGPTDTQYF.